This paragraph covers one TCR beta chain sequence. Its binding antigen is unknown. No much larger clonotype is one base removed from it; base qualities were not supplied. The CDR3 has 16 amino acids, counting the end cysteine and phenylalanine. Only the CDR3 part of the read is kept: 48 bases, read in frame from the first base. V loses 0 bases of germline sequence and J loses 6 bases, and the interval between the two ends is 14 bases. In the germline V gene (reference sequence), CDR1 corresponds to MNHEY and CDR2 to SMNVEV. The data stem from a study of response to subunit inactivated influenza vaccine (dated by TCRdb to 2017 to 2018). General notes on the study: The study used deep quantitative T cell receptor repertoire profiling to track responses to a trivalent subunit inactivated influenza vaccine. Study-wide conclusions, independent of this receptor: According to the authors, only a limited number of new T cells may be recruited by each seasonal influenza vaccination.

The library was built by means of RT-PCR. The reads were generated on an Illumina HiSeq 2500. TCRdb reprocessed the public reads (quality trimming at Q25 with fastp, clone calling with MiXCR) and kept in-frame beta chains. CDR3 protein duplicates are merged, each entry listing the most common genes and DNA. For this sample the table gives roughly 570,000 distinct CDR3 sequences, of which around 13% were detected only once. The top ten hold 8.5% to 14% of the sample. The source material was PBMCs from blood, sampled 12 days after vaccination. Recombination linked TRBV27 to TRBJ2-2; the D region possibly corresponds to TRBD1 (5 bases align). The source is a middle-aged man who received an inactivated influenza vaccine. Donor details come from another sample of the same person, matched by shared clones. The DNA sequence is TGTGCCAGCAGTTTATCAGGGGAAGTCTTCCCCGGGGAGCTGTTTTTT. This encodes CASSLSGEVFPGELFF.